This entry describes one TCR beta chain. Repertoires were generated with immunoSEQ multiplex PCR, while TCRdb's copy carries only in-frame clones and drops some. This sample has 45,000 to 50,000 clones, with 85% to 95% found just once. This record belongs to a study of OX40 agonist ivuxolimab in advanced cancers. This receptor was identified in an adult with an advanced solid tumor such as melanoma, head and neck, liver or kidney cancer. The sample consisted of CD4+ or CD8+ T cells sorted from blood, taken in a trial of the OX40 agonist ivuxolimab.

CDR3 amino acids: CATSDRGAGEQYF. CDR3 DNA: TGTGCCACCAGCGACCGGGGGGCCGGCGAGCAGTACTTC. V usage is TRBV15 and J usage is TRBJ2-7; D might be TRBD2 (7 bases). This CDR3 is 13 amino acids long. The V end was cut by 5 bases, the J end by 6 bases, with 14 bases between. Germline loops: CDR1 LNHNV, CDR2 YYDKDF (reference sequence). Filled out from reference TRBV15 and TRBJ2-7, the complete variable domain reads DAMVIQNPRYQVTQFGKPVTLSCSQTLNHNVMYWYQQKSSQAPKLLFHYYDKDFNNEADTPDNFQSRRPNTSFCFLDIRSPGLGDTAMYLCATSDRGAGEQYFGPGTRLTVT.